The 3 T cell receptor beta chains presented below share a single source sample, sequenced in a study of early T cells in non-severe SARS-CoV-2 infection (dated by TCRdb to the early 2020s). Library preparation was by 5' RACE. The reads were generated on a NextSeq 500. The public reads were run again by TCRdb, first through fastp at Q25 and then through MiXCR, and only productive beta chains were kept. All rows with the same CDR3 protein become a single entry with the most common DNA and genes. In this sample the table shows roughly 46,000 distinct CDR3 sequences, approximately 9% of which occur a single time. The top ten clones comprise about 5.4% of the sample. Sample: whole blood, taken at baseline. The receptors here all came from an adult who was a healthcare worker with PCR-confirmed SARS-CoV-2 infection or an uninfected control (not recorded which).

The V call is TRBV7-2, the J call TRBJ1-3; D is unclear. CDR1 SGHTA and CDR2 FQGNSA come from the germline V gene. V lost 3 bases and J lost 2, with 11 bases in between. The CDR3 contains 15 residues. Written as DNA, the CDR3 is TGTGCCAGCAGCTTTACAAGGACGGCTGGAAACACCATATATTTT. Its translation: CASSFTRTAGNTIYF.

This clonotype was counted ten times or more. The chain combines TRBV7-9 with TRBJ2-1; TRBD2 matches 9 bases. CDR3 length: 18 amino acids. Germline CDR1 is SEHNR and CDR2 is FQNEAQ (reference sequence). The V gene end was trimmed by 5 bases and the J gene end by 6 bases; junction bases not matched to a gene: 17. CDR3 coding DNA: TGTGCCAGCAGCCGCCTCCGGGTAGCGGGAGTAGGAGGCAATGAGCAGTTCTTC. Translating gives CASSRLRVAGVGGNEQFF. Full variable domain (missing parts from reference TRBV7-9 and TRBJ2-1): DTGVSQNPRHKITKRGQNVTFRCDPISEHNRLYWYRQTLGQGPEFLTYFQNEAQLEKSRLLSDRFSAERPKGSFSTLEIQRTEQGDSAMYLCASSRLRVAGVGGNEQFFGPGTRLTVL.

Concerning this clonotype: The CDR3 end shows no conserved phenylalanine or tryptophan, and so a read error is likely. The rearrangement uses TRBV7-3 and TRBJ1-1, with D hard to call. The CDR3 sequence is 13 residues long. The V gene lost 3 bases and the J gene lost 3 bases, with 8 bases spanning the gap. Germline V gene lookup returns CDR1 SGHTA and CDR2 FQGTGA. In nucleotides, the CDR3 is TGTGCCAGCAGCTTGGCCAGTTACACTGAAGCTTTCCTT. Protein: CASSLASYTEAFL.